The entry that follows covers one T cell receptor (beta chain) sequence. Authors' processing steps: Counts of nucleated cells, estimated from reference gene primer amplification, were obtained. Here immunoSEQ multiplex PCR was the method, and the copy in TCRdb shows in-frame clones only, minus some. V and J calls and clone size come straight from that table; D and trimming were deduced from the DNA. This table holds 95,000 to 110,000 clones, 80% to 85% found once. The CDR3 runs to 12 residues. Germline V gene sequence: CDR1 SNHLY, CDR2 FYNNEI. V lost 11 bases and J 4 bases, leaving 11 bases between the germline ends. The entry originates in a study of blood T cell repertoires in COVID-19. Study information: From the United States, Italy and Spain came samples of acute and convalescent COVID-19. Sources were T cells, B-cell-depleted T cells, or PBMCs; the material itself was cDNA or gDNA.

The chain has TRBV2 and TRBJ1-4, with a possible D match to TRBD1 (6 bases). The receptor was isolated from a human donor in a cohort sampled during active COVID-19. The sequencing sample was made of peripheral blood. CDR3 residues: CAGRRGNEKLFF. The CDR3 DNA sequence: TGTGCCGGCCGCAGGGGTAATGAAAAACTGTTTTTT.